This T cell receptor beta chain was recovered during a study of T cell responses to AZD1222 COVID-19 vaccine. Whole-study results and caveats: Only a handful of AZD1222 recipients, roughly six in all, had baseline seropositivity.

TCRdb keeps only in-frame clones here, not all; method: immunoSEQ multiplex PCR. The sample shows 110,000 or so clones, 85% to 90% of them seen only once. Concerning this clone itself: Its antigen is unknown.

V was clipped by 0 bases and J by 1 base, with 27 bases between them. The CDR3 is 21 amino acids. Per germline, CDR1 SGHRS and CDR2 YFSETQ. This material consisted of peripheral blood, taken 28 days after the second AZD1222 dose. The chain links TRBV5-1 to TRBJ2-3, with a tentative D call TRBD2 (11 bases). This clonotype was obtained from an adult who received the AZD1222 COVID-19 vaccine. The CDR3 loop reads CASSLAGQGLLAGDGTDTQYF. The CDR3 DNA follows: TGCGCCAGCAGCTTGGCGGGACAGGGGCTACTAGCGGGAGATGGCACAGATACGCAGTATTTT.